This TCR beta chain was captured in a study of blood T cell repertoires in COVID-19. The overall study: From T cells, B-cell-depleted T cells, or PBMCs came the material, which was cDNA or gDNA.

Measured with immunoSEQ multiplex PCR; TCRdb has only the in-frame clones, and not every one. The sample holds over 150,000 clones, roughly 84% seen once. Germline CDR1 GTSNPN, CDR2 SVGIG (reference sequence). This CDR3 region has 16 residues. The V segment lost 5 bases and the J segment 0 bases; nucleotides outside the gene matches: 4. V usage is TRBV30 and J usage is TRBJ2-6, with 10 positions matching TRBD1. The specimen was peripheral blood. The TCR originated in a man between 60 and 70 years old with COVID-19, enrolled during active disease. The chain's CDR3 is CAWVDRGLSGANVLTF. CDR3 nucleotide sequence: TGTGCCTGGGTTGACAGGGGGCTCTCTGGGGCCAACGTCCTGACTTTC.